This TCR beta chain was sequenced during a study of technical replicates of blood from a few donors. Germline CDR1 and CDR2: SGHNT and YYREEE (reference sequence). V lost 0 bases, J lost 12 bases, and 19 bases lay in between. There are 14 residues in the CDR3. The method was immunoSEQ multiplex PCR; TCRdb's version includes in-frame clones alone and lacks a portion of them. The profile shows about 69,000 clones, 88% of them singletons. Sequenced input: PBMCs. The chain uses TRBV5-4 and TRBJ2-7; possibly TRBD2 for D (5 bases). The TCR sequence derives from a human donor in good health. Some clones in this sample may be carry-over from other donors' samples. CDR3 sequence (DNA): TGTGCCAGCAGCTTGGGTGAGGGTTTCGGGTTGTGGTACTTC. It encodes CASSLGEGFGLWYF.